The rows below give T cell receptor beta chains drawn from one sample of a study of identical twins. MiXCR, applied by TCRdb to the 5' RACE reads, yields one record per CDR3 protein. This sample has under 250,000 distinct CDR3 sequences, with approximately 9% found just once. Sequenced sample: memory (CD45RO+) T cells sorted from blood. All receptors come from a woman between 18 and 29 years old in good health. CDR3s include the opening cysteine and the closing phenylalanine or tryptophan. The D gene is left open where the match is weak. Rows give clone size only sometimes, using once, few, many, or a class for an expanded clone.

d_call | j_call | clone_size | v_call | cdr3_nt | cdr3_aa
NA | TRBJ2-2 | NA | TRBV7-3 | TGTGCCAGCAGTGGGTACTACACCGGGGAGCTGTTTTTT | CASSGYYTGELFF
NA | TRBJ2-6 | NA | TRBV15 | TGTGCCACCAGCGGGCACTCCTCTGGGGCCAACGTCCTGACTTTC | CATSGHSSGANVLTF
NA | TRBJ2-1 | few | TRBV20-1 | TGCAGTGCCCCACCGCCAGGGAATAGGTACAATGAGCAGTTCTTC | CSAPPPGNRYNEQFF
NA | TRBJ1-1 | few | TRBV3-1 | TGTGCCAGCAGCCCCGCTCGGGGGAACACTGAAGCTTTCTTT | CASSPARGNTEAFF
TRBD2 | TRBJ2-7 | many | TRBV4-3 | TGCGCCAGCAGCCCAACCACGGGACTAATCTACGAGCAGTACTTC | CASSPTTGLIYEQYF
NA | TRBJ2-1 | NA | TRBV5-1 | TGCGCCAGCAGCTTGGCTCCAGGGAAGGACAATGAGCAGTTCTTC | CASSLAPGKDNEQFF
TRBD1 | TRBJ2-4 | few | TRBV6-5 | TGTGCCAGCAGAGACTCGGACAGGGGGAGGAGAAACATTCAGTACTTC | CASRDSDRGRRNIQYF
NA | TRBJ1-2 | NA | TRBV11-2 | TGTGCCAGCAGCTTGGACTGGGGGGCCATTGGCGGCTACACCTTC | CASSLDWGAIGGYTF
NA | TRBJ2-2 | few | TRBV11-3 | TGTGCCAGCAGCTTAGACCTCGGGACCGGGGAGCTGTTTTTT | CASSLDLGTGELFF
NA | TRBJ1-2 | NA | TRBV7-3 | TGTGCCAGCAGCCCTGACCCGGGATATGGCTACACCTTC | CASSPDPGYGYTF
TRBD2 | TRBJ2-5 | NA | TRBV2 | TGTGCCAGCAGGTTCCTAGGACTAGTAGGAGAGACCCAGTACTTC | CASRFLGLVGETQYF
NA | TRBJ2-3 | NA | TRBV5-1 | TGCGCCAGCAGTTTCGACACCTCTAGCTGGGGATTCGCAGATACGCAGTATTTT | CASSFDTSSWGFADTQYF
TRBD2 | TRBJ2-7 | NA | TRBV20-1 | TGCAGTGCTAGTCTAGAACTAGCGGGAGGCCACGAGCAGTACTTC | CSASLELAGGHEQYF
TRBD2 | TRBJ2-5 | few | TRBV12-3/TRBV12-4 | TGTGCCAGTAAGACCCGGACTAGCGGTCAGACCCAGTACTTC | CASKTRTSGQTQYF
NA | TRBJ2-2 | many | TRBV13 | TGTGCCAGCAGCTTAGGGACAGCGAACACCGGGGAGCTGTTTTTT | CASSLGTANTGELFF
NA | TRBJ2-7 | NA | TRBV2 | TGTGCCAGCGGGCTCTACGAGCAGTACTTC | CASGLYEQYF
NA | TRBJ1-2 | few | TRBV15 | TGTGCCACCAGCCCCAAAGCAGATAACTATGGCTACACCTTC | CATSPKADNYGYTF
TRBD1 | TRBJ1-2 | few | TRBV20-1 | TGCAGTGCTAGAGTTAAGACAGGGGCGGCTGGCTACACCTTC | CSARVKTGAAGYTF
TRBD2 | TRBJ2-7 | many | TRBV20-1 | TGCAGTGCTAGAGATCTAGCGGGATACGAGCAGTACTTC | CSARDLAGYEQYF
NA | TRBJ2-7 | few | TRBV21-1 | TGTGCCAGCAGCATAATCCTAGCGTTTACCTACGAGCAGTACTTC | CASSIILAFTYEQYF
NA | TRBJ2-7 | NA | TRBV20-1 | TGCAGTGCTACCTCAGGGATGTACGAGCAGTACTTC | CSATSGMYEQYF
NA | TRBJ2-1 | few | TRBV6-5 | TGTGCCAGCAGTTCTGTGGTAGCGGACAATGAGCAGTTCTTC | CASSSVVADNEQFF
NA | TRBJ2-1 | many | TRBV24-1 | TGTGCCACCAGTGATTCGTCCAGCGGGTCGTACAATGAGCAGTTCTTC | CATSDSSSGSYNEQFF
TRBD2 | TRBJ2-2 | few | TRBV25-1 | TGTGCCAGCGGAGGACTAGGAGGGGACACCGGGGAGCTGTTTTTT | CASGGLGGDTGELFF
NA | TRBJ1-1 | few | TRBV3-1 | TGTGCCAGCAGCCTACGGGGGCGTGGGACTGAAGCTTTCTTT | CASSLRGRGTEAFF
TRBD1 | TRBJ2-7 | few | TRBV11-1 | TGTGCCAGCAGCGTAACAGGGGTTGCAACTGCGCAGTACTTC | CASSVTGVATAQYF
TRBD2 | TRBJ2-4 | NA | TRBV27 | TGTGCCAGCAGTTTAGAGTGGGAGGGCCGTAACATTCAGTACTTC | CASSLEWEGRNIQYF
NA | TRBJ1-2 | many | TRBV6-5 | TGTGCCAGCAGTTACCGGGACGGTCATAACTATGGCTACACCTTC | CASSYRDGHNYGYTF
TRBD1 | TRBJ1-5 | many | TRBV12-3/TRBV12-4 | TGTGCCAGCAGTTTAGCCTCTTCGACAGGGTTCAATCAGCCCCAGCATTTT | CASSLASSTGFNQPQHF
NA | TRBJ1-1 | many | TRBV20-1 | TGCAGTGTCACGACAGCGATGAACACTGAAGCTTTCTTT | CSVTTAMNTEAFF
TRBD2 | TRBJ2-1 | NA | TRBV5-1 | TGCGCCAGCAGCCCGACTAGCGGGACGGGCGTTGAGCAGTTCTTC | CASSPTSGTGVEQFF
TRBD2 | TRBJ2-3 | NA | TRBV11-1 | TGTGCCAGCAGCCTAGGACTAGCGGGAGATTCTAGCACAGATACGCAGTATTTT | CASSLGLAGDSSTDTQYF
NA | TRBJ2-1 | NA | TRBV20-1 | TGCAGTGCTGGCCTAAGGGGCAATGAGCAGTTCTTC | CSAGLRGNEQFF
TRBD2 | TRBJ2-5 | NA | TRBV20-1 | TGCAGTGCTATCGGGGGGACGGAGACCCAGTACTTC | CSAIGGTETQYF
TRBD2 | TRBJ2-7 | few | TRBV12-3/TRBV12-4 | TGTGCCAGCAGCTGGGGGGGTCGGTACGAGCAGTACTTC | CASSWGGRYEQYF
NA | TRBJ1-2 | many | TRBV6-1 | TGTGCCAGCACCCGGGAGAGAGGCTACACCTTC | CASTRERGYTF
NA | TRBJ1-2 | few | TRBV4-3 | TGCGCCAGCAGCCAAAGGCAGGGACCGGCTGGCTACACCTTC | CASSQRQGPAGYTF
TRBD1 | TRBJ1-2 | few | TRBV6-5 | TGTGCCAGCAGTTTCGACAGGGGTGCGGGTGGCTACACCTTC | CASSFDRGAGGYTF
TRBD1 | TRBJ1-2 | few | TRBV6-1 | TGTGCCAGCAGTCCTGGAGGGACAGCGATAGGCTACACCTTC | CASSPGGTAIGYTF
NA | TRBJ2-3 | few | TRBV9 | TGTGCCAGCAGCGGTGAGGGATTTAGTGGGGATACGCAGTATTTT | CASSGEGFSGDTQYF
NA | TRBJ2-1 | few | TRBV2 | TGTGCCAGCATACTGGATTTAGGGAATGAGCAGTTCTTC | CASILDLGNEQFF
NA | TRBJ1-1 | many | TRBV3-1 | TGTGCCAGCAGCCAAAGGGAGCGGAACACTGAAGCTTTCTTT | CASSQRERNTEAFF
NA | TRBJ1-2 | NA | TRBV2 | TGTGCCAGCAGTACTGATATGAACTATGGCTACACCTTC | CASSTDMNYGYTF
NA | TRBJ1-1 | NA | TRBV2 | TGTGCCAGCAGTCCGATGGCAGGGAACACTGAAGCTTTCTTT | CASSPMAGNTEAFF
NA | TRBJ2-1 | few | TRBV20-1 | TGCAGTGCTAGAGGCCTTGCCAGGGACACCTACAATGAGCAGTTCTTC | CSARGLARDTYNEQFF
NA | TRBJ2-7 | few | TRBV6-1 | TGTGCCAGCAACTGGCAGGGGAACTACGAGCAGTACTTC | CASNWQGNYEQYF
NA | TRBJ1-2 | few | TRBV4-3 | TGCGCCAGCAGTCGAAAGGACAGCGACTATGGCTACACCTTC | CASSRKDSDYGYTF
TRBD1 | TRBJ1-1 | NA | TRBV29-1 | TGCAGCGTTCACCGGGACAGGGTCGCTTTCTTT | CSVHRDRVAFF
TRBD1 | TRBJ2-1 | NA | TRBV5-1 | TGCGCCAGCAGCCCTATAAGGACAGGGGTAAACAATGAGCAGTTCTTC | CASSPIRTGVNNEQFF
NA | TRBJ1-2 | many | TRBV3-1 | TGTGCCAGCAGCCAACCGGACACCTACAACTATGGCTACACCTTC | CASSQPDTYNYGYTF